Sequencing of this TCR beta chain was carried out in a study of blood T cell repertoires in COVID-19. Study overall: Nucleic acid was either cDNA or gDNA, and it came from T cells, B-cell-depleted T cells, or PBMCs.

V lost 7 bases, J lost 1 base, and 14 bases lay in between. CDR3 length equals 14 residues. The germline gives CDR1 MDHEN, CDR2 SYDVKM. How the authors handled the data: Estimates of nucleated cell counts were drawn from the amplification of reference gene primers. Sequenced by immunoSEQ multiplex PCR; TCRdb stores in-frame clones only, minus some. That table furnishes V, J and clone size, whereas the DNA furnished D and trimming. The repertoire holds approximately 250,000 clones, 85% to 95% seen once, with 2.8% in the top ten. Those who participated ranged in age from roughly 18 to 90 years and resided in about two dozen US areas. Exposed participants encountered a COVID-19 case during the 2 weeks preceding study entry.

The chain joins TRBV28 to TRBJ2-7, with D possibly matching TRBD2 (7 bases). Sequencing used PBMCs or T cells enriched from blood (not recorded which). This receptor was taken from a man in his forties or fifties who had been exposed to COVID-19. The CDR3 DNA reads TGTGCCAGCATCAAGAGGGGGGGATCCTACGAGCAGTACTTC. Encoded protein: CASIKRGGSYEQYF.